This T cell receptor (beta chain) derives from a study of identical twins. Regarding the study as a whole: Fewer insertions characterized abundant cord blood beta clonotypes, whereas memory repertoires showed none. An excess of low generation probability was shown by twin-shared out-of-frame alpha sequences.

This CDR3 contains 11 residues. V lost 6 bases to trimming and J lost 4 bases, with 9 bases between them. Germline V gives CDR1 SQVTM, CDR2 ANQGSEA. This clonotype was counted only a few times. What it binds is unknown. TCRdb re-called the 5' RACE reads through MiXCR, storing one row per CDR3 protein. The sample carries more than 1.5 million distinct CDR3 sequences, about 32% recorded once. Sequenced sample: cord blood. The receptor's source is a newborn girl in good health. This chain uses TRBV29-1 with TRBJ2-5; D perhaps matches TRBD1 (6 bases). The CDR3 loop reads CSVTGRETQYF. The CDR3 nucleotides are TGCAGCGTCACAGGGCGAGAGACCCAGTACTTC.